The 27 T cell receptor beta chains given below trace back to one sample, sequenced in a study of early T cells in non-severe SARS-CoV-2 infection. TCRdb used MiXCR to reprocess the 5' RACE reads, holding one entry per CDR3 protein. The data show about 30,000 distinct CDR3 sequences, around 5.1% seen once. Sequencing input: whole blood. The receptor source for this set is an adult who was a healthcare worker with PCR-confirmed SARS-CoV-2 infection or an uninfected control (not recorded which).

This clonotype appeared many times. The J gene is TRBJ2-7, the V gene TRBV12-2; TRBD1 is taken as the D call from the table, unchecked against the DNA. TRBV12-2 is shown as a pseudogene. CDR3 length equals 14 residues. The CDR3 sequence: CASRFTGQGMEQYF. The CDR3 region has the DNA TGTGCAAGTCGCTTTACCGGGCAGGGCATGGAGCAGTACTTC.

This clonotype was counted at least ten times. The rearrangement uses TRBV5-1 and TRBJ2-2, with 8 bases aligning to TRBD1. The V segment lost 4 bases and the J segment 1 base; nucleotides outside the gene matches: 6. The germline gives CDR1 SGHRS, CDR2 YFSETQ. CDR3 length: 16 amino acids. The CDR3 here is CASSPSGQVNTGELFF. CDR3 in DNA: TGCGCCAGCAGCCCCTCGGGACAGGTGAACACCGGGGAGCTGTTTTTT.

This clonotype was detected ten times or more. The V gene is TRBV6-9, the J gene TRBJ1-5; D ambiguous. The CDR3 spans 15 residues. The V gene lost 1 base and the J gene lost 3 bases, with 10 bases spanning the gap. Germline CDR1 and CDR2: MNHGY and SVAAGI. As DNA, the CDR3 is TGTGCCAGCAGTTATTGGCCAGGCTTCAATCAGCCCCAGCATTTT. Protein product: CASSYWPGFNQPQHF.

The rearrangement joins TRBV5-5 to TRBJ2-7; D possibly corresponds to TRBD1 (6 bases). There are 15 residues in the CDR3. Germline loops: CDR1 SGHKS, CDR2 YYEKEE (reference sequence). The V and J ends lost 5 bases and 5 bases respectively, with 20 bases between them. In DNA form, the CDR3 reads TGTGCCAGCAGTCGACTCGCACAGGGTACTGACGAGCAGTACTTC. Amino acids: CASSRLAQGTDEQYF. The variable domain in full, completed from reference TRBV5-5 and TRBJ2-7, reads DAGVTQSPTHLIKTRGQQVTLRCSPISGHKSVSWYQQVLGQGPQFIFQYYEKEERGRGNFPDRFSARQFPNYSSELNVNALLLGDSALYLCASSRLAQGTDEQYFGPGTRLTVT.

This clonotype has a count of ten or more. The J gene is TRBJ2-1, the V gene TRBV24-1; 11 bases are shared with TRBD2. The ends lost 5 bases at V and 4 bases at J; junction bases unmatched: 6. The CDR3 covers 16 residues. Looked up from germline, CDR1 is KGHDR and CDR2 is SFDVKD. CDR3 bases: TGTGCCACCAGTGTCACTAGCGGGAGTGCTTACAATGAGCAGTTCTTC. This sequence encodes CATSVTSGSAYNEQFF.

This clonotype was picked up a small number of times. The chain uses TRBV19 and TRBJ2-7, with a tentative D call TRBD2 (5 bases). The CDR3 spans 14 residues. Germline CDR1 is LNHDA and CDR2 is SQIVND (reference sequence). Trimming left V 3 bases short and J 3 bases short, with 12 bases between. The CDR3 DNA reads TGTGCCAGTAGTATTGATCCGGGGAGCTACGAGCAGTACTTC. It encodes CASSIDPGSYEQYF.

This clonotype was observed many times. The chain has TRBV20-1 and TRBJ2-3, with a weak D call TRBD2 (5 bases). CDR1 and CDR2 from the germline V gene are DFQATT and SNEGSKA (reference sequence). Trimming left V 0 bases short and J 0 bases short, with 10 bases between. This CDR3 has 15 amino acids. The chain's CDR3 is CSARESGGSTDTQYF. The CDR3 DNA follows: TGCAGTGCTAGAGAGAGCGGCGGCAGCACAGATACGCAGTATTTT.

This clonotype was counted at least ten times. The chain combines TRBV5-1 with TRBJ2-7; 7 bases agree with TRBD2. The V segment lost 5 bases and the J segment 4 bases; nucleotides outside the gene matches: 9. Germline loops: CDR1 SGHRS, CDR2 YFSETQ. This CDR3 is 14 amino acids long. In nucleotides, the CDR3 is TGCGCCAGCAGTCCGTCGAGCGGGACTTACGAGCAGTACTTC. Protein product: CASSPSSGTYEQYF.

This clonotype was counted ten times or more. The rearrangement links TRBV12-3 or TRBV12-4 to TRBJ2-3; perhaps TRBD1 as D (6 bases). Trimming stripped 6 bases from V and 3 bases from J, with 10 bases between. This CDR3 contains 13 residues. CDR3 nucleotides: TGTGCCAGCAGCGCTACAGGGACAGATACGCAGTATTTT. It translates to CASSATGTDTQYF.

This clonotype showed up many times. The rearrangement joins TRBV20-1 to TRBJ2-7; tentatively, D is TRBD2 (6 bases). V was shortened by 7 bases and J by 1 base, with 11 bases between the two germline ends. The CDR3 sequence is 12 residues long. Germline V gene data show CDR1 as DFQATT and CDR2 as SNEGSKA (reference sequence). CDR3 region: CSGVGGSYEQYF. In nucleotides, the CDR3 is TGCAGTGGGGTAGGAGGGTCCTACGAGCAGTACTTC.

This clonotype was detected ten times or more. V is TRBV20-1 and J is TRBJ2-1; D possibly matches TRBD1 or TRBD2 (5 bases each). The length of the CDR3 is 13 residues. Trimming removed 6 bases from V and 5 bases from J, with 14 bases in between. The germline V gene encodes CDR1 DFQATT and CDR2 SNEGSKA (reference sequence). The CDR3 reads CSAERGIDNEQFF. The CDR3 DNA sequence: TGCAGTGCGGAGAGGGGAATTGACAATGAGCAGTTCTTC.

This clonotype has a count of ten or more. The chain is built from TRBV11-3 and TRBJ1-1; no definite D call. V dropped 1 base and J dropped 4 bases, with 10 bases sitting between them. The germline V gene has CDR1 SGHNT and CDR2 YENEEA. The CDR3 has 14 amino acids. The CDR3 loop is CASSLGEGSTEAFF. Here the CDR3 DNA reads TGTGCCAGCAGCTTAGGTGAAGGGAGCACTGAAGCTTTCTTT. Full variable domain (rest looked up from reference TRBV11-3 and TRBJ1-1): EAGVVQSPRYKIIEKKQPVAFWCNPISGHNTLYWYLQNLGQGPELLIRYENEEAVDDSQLPKDRFSAERLKGVDSTLKIQPAELGDSAVYLCASSLGEGSTEAFFGQGTRLTVV.

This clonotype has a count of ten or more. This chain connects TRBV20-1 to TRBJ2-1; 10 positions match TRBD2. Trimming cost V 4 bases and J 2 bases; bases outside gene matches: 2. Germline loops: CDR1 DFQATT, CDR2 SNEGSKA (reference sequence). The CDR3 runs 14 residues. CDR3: CSANSGGTYNEQFF. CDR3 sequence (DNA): TGCAGTGCTAATAGCGGGGGGACCTACAATGAGCAGTTCTTC.

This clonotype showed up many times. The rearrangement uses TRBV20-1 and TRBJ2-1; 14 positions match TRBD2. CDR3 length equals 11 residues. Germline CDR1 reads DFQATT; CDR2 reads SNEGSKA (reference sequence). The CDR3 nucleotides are TGCAGGGGACTAGCGGGAGATGAGCAGTTCTTC. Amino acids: CRGLAGDEQFF.

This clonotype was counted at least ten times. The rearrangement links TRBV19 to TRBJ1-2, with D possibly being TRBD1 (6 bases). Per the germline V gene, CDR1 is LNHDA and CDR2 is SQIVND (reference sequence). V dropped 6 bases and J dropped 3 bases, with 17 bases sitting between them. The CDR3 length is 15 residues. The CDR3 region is CASRYTRDNDYGYTF. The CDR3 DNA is TGTGCCAGTAGATACACCCGGGACAACGACTATGGCTACACCTTC. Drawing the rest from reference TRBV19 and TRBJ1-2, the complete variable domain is DGGITQSPKYLFRKEGQNVTLSCEQNLNHDAMYWYRQDPGQGLRLIYYSQIVNDFQKGDIAEGYSVSREKKESFPLTVTSAQKNPTAFYLCASRYTRDNDYGYTFGSGTRLTVV.

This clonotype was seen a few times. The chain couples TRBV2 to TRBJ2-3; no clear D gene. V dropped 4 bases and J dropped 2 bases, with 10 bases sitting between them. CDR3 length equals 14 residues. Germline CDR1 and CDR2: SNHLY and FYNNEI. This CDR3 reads CASSGRLLTDTQYF. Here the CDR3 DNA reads TGTGCCAGCAGTGGACGGCTTCTCACAGATACGCAGTATTTT.

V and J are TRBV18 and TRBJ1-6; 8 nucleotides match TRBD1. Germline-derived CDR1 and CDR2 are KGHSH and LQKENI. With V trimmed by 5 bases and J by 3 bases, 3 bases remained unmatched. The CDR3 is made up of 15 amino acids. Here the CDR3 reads CASSGGQDYNSPLHF. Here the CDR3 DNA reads TGTGCCAGCTCAGGGGGACAGGACTATAATTCACCCCTCCACTTT.

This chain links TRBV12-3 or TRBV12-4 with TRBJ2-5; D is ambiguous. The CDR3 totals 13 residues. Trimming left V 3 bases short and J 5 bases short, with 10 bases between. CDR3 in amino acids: CASSFSPLETQYF. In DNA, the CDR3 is TGTGCCAGCAGTTTTTCTCCCTTGGAGACCCAGTACTTC.

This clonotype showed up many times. CDR3 sequence: CASSSPRGGNYGYTF. In DNA, the CDR3 is TGTGCCAGCAGTTCACCCAGGGGGGGCAACTATGGCTACACCTTC. The chain is built from TRBV28 and TRBJ1-2; 7 positions match TRBD1. Germline V gives CDR1 MDHEN, CDR2 SYDVKM. The CDR3 consists of 15 residues. The V gene end was trimmed by 4 bases and the J gene end by 2 bases; junction bases not matched to a gene: 7.

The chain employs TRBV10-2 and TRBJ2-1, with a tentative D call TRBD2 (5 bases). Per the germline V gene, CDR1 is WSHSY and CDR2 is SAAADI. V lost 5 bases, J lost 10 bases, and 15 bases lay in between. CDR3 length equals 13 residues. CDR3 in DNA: TGCGCCAGCAGTCCGCGGACCGAGGGCGAGCAGTTCTTC. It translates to CASSPRTEGEQFF.

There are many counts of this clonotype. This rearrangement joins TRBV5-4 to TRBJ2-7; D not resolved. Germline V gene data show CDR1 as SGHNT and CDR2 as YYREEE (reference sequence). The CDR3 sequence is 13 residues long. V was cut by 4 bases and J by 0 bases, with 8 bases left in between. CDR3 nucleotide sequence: TGTGCCAGCAGCATTGACTCCTCCTACGAGCAGTACTTC. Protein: CASSIDSSYEQYF.

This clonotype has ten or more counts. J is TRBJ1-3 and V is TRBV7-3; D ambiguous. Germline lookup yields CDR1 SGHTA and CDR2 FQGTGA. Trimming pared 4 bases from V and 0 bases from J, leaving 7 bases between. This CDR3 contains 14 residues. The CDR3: CASSSGHSGNTIYF. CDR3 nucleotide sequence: TGTGCCAGCAGCTCAGGCCACTCTGGAAACACCATATATTTT.

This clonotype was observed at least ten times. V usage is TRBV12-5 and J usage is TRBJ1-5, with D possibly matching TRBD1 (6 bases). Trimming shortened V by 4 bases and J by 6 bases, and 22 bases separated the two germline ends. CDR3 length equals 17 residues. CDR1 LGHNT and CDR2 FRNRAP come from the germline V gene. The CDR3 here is CASGYEQGPTLGQPQHF. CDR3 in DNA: TGTGCTAGTGGTTACGAACAGGGCCCTACCCTCGGTCAGCCCCAGCATTTT.

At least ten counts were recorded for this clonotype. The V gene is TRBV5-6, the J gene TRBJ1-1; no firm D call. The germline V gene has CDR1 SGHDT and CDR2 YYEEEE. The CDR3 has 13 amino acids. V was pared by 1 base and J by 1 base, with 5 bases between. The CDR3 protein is CASSLIENTEAFF. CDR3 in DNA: TGTGCCAGCAGCTTGATTGAGAACACTGAAGCTTTCTTT.

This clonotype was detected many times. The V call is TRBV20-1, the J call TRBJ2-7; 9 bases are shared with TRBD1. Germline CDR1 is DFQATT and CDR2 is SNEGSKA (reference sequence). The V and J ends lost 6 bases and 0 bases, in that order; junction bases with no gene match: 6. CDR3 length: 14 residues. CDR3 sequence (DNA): TGCAGTGCCTCCGGGACAGGGAACTCCTACGAGCAGTACTTC. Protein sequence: CSASGTGNSYEQYF.

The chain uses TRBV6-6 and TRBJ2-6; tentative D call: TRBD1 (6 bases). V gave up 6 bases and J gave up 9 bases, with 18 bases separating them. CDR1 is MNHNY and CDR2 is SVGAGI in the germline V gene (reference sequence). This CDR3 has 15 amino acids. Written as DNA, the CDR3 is TGTGCCAGCAGACTCACCGAACAGGGCGGCAACGTCCTGACTTTC. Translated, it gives CASRLTEQGGNVLTF.

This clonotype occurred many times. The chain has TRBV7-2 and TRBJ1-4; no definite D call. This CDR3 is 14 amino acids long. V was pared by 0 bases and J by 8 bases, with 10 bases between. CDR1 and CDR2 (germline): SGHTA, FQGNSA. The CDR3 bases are TGTGCCAGCAGCTTAGCTGCGGGGAAGGAAAAACTGTTTTTT. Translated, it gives CASSLAAGKEKLFF.